Shown below are 9 T cell receptor beta chains from a single sample sequenced in a study of cytomegalovirus exposure and HLA in healthy donors. The data were produced by immunoSEQ multiplex PCR, yet TCRdb's version contains in-frame clones alone and is incomplete. The sample yields 120,000 or so clones, 88% seen once. What was sequenced was PBMCs. The receptors come from a young man in good health and CMV-seronegative.

The chain recombines TRBV10-2 with TRBJ2-1; 10 bases line up with TRBD2. The CDR3 sequence is 17 residues long. Germline V lookup: CDR1 WSHSY, CDR2 SAAADI. Trimming cost V 6 bases and J 1 base; bases outside gene matches: 9. The DNA for the CDR3 is TGCGCCAGCAGAGGGACTAGCGATTGGGGTTCCTACAATGAGCAGTTCTTC. Translating gives CASRGTSDWGSYNEQFF.

The chain links TRBV19 to TRBJ1-4; TRBD1 might be the D (5 bases). V was clipped by 7 bases and J by 4 bases, with 13 bases between them. The CDR3 runs to 14 residues. Germline CDR1 is LNHDA and CDR2 is SQIVND (reference sequence). The CDR3, as DNA: TGTGCCAGTACTCCAGGGAGGGTTAATGAAAAACTGTTTTTT. It encodes CASTPGRVNEKLFF.

The V gene is TRBV5-1, the J gene TRBJ2-2, with D maybe TRBD2 (5 bases). Germline CDR1 and CDR2: SGHRS and YFSETQ. The CDR3 runs 16 residues. Trimming left V 7 bases short and J 2 bases short, with 18 bases between. The DNA of the CDR3 is TGCGCCAGCCGACGACTCGCGGGCGCAAACACCGGGGAGCTGTTTTTT. Translation gives CASRRLAGANTGELFF.

The rearrangement uses TRBV5-1 and TRBJ1-2; a weak D match, TRBD1 (5 bases). Trimming stripped 2 bases from V and 6 bases from J, with 11 bases between. The CDR3 is made up of 13 amino acids. From germline, CDR1 is SGHRS and CDR2 YFSETQ. The CDR3 reads CASSFEGANGYTF. The DNA of the CDR3 is TGCGCCAGCAGCTTTGAAGGGGCCAATGGCTACACCTTC. The full variable domain, completed using reference TRBV5-1 and TRBJ1-2, is KAGVTQTPRYLIKTRGQQVTLSCSPISGHRSVSWYQQTPGQGLQFLFEYFSETQRNKGNFPGRFSGRQFSNSRSEMNVSTLELGDSALYLCASSFEGANGYTFGSGTRLTVV.

The gene calls are TRBV7-2 and TRBJ2-1; D is unclear. V shed 6 bases and J shed 4 bases, with 16 bases lying between them. CDR3 length equals 15 residues. The germline V gene encodes CDR1 SGHTA and CDR2 FQGNSA. CDR3 region: CASRHPRPSYNEQFF. CDR3 DNA sequence: TGTGCCAGCAGACACCCACGCCCCTCGTACAATGAGCAGTTCTTC.

The chain combines TRBV6-4 with TRBJ1-1; D ambiguous. CDR3 size: 13 residues. Germline CDR1 MRHNA, CDR2 SNTAGT. V dropped 6 bases and J dropped 7 bases, with 15 bases sitting between them. The CDR3 region has the DNA TGTGCCAGCAGCCTCGACAAACAGAGTGAAGCTTTCTTT. Translated, it gives CASSLDKQSEAFF.

The chain has TRBV29-1 and TRBJ1-1; possibly TRBD1 for D (6 bases). This CDR3 has 14 residues. Germline V gene sequence: CDR1 SQVTM, CDR2 ANQGSEA. The V end lost 7 bases, the J end lost 3 bases, and 18 bases lay between the germline ends. The CDR3 coding sequence is TGCAGCGGGCAGGGGACACTCACGGACACTGAAGCTTTCTTT. This gives the protein CSGQGTLTDTEAFF.

This clone was counted a single time. The V gene is TRBV5-1, the J gene TRBJ1-1, with a weak D call TRBD1 (5 bases). This CDR3 contains 14 residues. With 0 bases removed from V and 8 bases from J, the gap between germline ends came to 14 bases. In germline, CDR1 is SGHRS, CDR2 YFSETQ. The CDR3 nucleotides read TGCGCCAGCAGCTTGGAGGATTGGGGCGGCGAAGCTTTCTTT. The encoded protein is CASSLEDWGGEAFF.

In its sample, this clone was seen once. The chain couples TRBV7-3 to TRBJ2-2, with 7 bases fitting TRBD2. V trimming: 3 bases; J trimming: 4 bases; junction bases outside the gene matches: 8. The CDR3 sequence is 16 residues long. CDR1 SGHTA and CDR2 FQGTGA come from the germline V gene. CDR3 nucleotides: TGTGCCAGCAGCTTTATCGCGGGAGAGGGCACCGGGGAGCTGTTTTTT. Translated: CASSFIAGEGTGELFF.